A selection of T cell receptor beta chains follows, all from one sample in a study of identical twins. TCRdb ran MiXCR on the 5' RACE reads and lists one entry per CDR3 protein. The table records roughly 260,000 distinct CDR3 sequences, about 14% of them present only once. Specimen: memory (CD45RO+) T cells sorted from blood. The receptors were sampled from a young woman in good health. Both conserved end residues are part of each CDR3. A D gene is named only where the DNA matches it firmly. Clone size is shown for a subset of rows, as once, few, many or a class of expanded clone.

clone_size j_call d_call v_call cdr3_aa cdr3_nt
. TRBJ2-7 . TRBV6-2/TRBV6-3 CASSRPTVYEQYF TGTGCCAGCAGCAGACCAACCGTTTACGAGCAGTACTTC
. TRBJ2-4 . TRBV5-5 CASSLAYGAKNIQYF TGTGCCAGCAGCTTGGCGTATGGGGCCAAAAACATTCAGTACTTC
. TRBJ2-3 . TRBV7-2 CASSDSGATDTQYF TGTGCCAGCAGCGATAGCGGAGCCACAGATACGCAGTATTTT
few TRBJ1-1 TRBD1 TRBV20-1 CSAPNRQGFMAFF TGCAGTGCGCCAAACCGACAGGGTTTCATGGCTTTCTTT
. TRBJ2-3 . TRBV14 CASSQAKNTQYF TGTGCCAGCAGCCAAGCAAAAAATACGCAGTATTTT
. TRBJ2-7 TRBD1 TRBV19 CASHHGTGSYEQYF TGTGCCAGTCACCACGGGACAGGGTCCTACGAGCAGTACTTC
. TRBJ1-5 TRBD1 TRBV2 CASSGQGGNQPQHF TGTGCCAGCAGCGGACAGGGGGGCAATCAGCCCCAGCATTTT
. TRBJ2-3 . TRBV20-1 CSARSPQYLDTQYF TGCAGTGCTAGGTCTCCCCAATACTTAGATACGCAGTATTTT
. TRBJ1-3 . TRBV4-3 CASSQAPGNTIYF TGCGCCAGCAGCCAAGCACCTGGAAACACCATATATTTT
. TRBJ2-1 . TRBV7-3 CASSTRPYNEQFF TGTGCCAGCAGCACACGACCCTACAATGAGCAGTTCTTC
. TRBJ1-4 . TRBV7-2 CASSLGQVSNEKLFF TGTGCCAGCAGCTTAGGGCAGGTATCTAATGAAAAACTGTTTTTT
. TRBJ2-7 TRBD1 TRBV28 CASSSNRGYGYEQYF TGTGCCAGCAGTTCCAACAGGGGTTATGGATACGAGCAGTACTTC
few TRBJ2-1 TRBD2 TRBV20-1 CSSTSGSLGDEQFF TGCAGTTCGACTAGCGGGAGTTTGGGAGATGAGCAGTTCTTC
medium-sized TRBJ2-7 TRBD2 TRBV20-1 CSAASSGRGYEQYF TGCAGTGCTGCCTCTAGCGGGAGGGGCTACGAGCAGTACTTC
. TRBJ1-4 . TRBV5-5 CASSWGTNEKLFF TGTGCCAGCAGCTGGGGCACTAATGAAAAACTGTTTTTT
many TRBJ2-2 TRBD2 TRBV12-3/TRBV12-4 CASRTSGDTGELFF TGTGCCAGCAGGACTAGCGGGGATACCGGGGAGCTGTTTTTT
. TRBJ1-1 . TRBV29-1 CSVDDEAFF TGCAGCGTTGATGATGAAGCTTTCTTT
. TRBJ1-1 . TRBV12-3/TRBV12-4 CASSLAQRRTEAFF TGTGCCAGCAGTTTAGCGCAGAGACGCACTGAAGCTTTCTTT
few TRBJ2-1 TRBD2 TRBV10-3 CAISVVPSGRNEQFF TGTGCCATCAGTGTTGTGCCTAGCGGGAGGAATGAGCAGTTCTTC
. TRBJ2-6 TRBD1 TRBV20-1 CCAHDRDRTYSGANVLTF TGCTGTGCTCACGATCGGGACAGGACTTACTCTGGGGCCAACGTCCTGACTTTC
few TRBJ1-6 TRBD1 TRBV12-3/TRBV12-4 CASSTGTVNSPLHF TGTGCCAGCAGCACCGGGACAGTTAATTCACCCCTCCACTTT
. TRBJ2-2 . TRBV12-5 CASGPGPSGRTGELFF TGTGCTAGTGGTCCCGGTCCCTCCGGTCGAACCGGGGAGCTGTTTTTT
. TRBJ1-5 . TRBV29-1 CSVVDGGQPQHF TGCAGCGTTGTAGATGGAGGCCAGCCCCAGCATTTT
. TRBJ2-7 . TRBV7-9 CASSLVMGPSEQYF TGTGCCAGCAGCTTAGTAATGGGGCCCTCCGAGCAGTACTTC
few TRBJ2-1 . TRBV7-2 CASSLAHIDEQFF TGTGCCAGCAGCTTAGCGCACATAGACGAGCAGTTCTTC
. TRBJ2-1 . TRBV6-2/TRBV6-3 CASSYFLGTGVFYNEQFF TGTGCCAGCAGTTACTTCCTCGGGACGGGAGTCTTCTACAATGAGCAGTTCTTC
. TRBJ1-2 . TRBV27 CASSLGRGGYGYTF TGTGCCAGCAGTTTAGGGAGGGGCGGCTATGGCTACACCTTC
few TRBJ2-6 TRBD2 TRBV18 CASSPKNGRDYSGANVLTF TGTGCCAGCTCACCAAAAAACGGCAGGGACTACTCTGGGGCCAACGTCCTGACTTTC
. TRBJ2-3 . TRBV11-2 CASSLLFPAGTQYF TGTGCCAGCAGCTTATTATTCCCCGCCGGGACGCAGTATTTT
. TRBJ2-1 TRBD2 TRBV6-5 CASSFGPLAGNEQFF TGTGCCAGCAGTTTCGGACCTCTAGCGGGCAATGAGCAGTTCTTC
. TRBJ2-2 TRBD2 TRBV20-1 CSAGSLAGGTGELFF TGCAGTGCTGGATCTCTAGCGGGAGGAACCGGGGAGCTGTTTTTT
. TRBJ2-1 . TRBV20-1 CSASGLNEQFF TGCAGTGCTAGTGGTCTCAATGAGCAGTTCTTC
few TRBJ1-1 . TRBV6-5 CASSYSWGRGNTEAFF TGTGCCAGCAGTTACTCTTGGGGCAGGGGGAACACTGAAGCTTTCTTT
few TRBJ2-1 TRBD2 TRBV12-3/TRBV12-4 CASSLGAGELYNEQFF TGTGCCAGCAGTTTAGGAGCGGGGGAGTTGTACAATGAGCAGTTCTTC
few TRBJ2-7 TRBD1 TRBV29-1 CSVSGTGYGEQYF TGCAGCGTTTCCGGGACAGGATACGGCGAGCAGTACTTC
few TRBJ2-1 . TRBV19 CASSYSGEQFF TGTGCCAGTAGTTACTCCGGTGAGCAGTTCTTC
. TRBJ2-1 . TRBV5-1 CASSAINSYNEQFF TGCGCCAGCAGCGCTATCAACTCCTACAATGAGCAGTTCTTC
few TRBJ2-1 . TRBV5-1 CASSLSPGSNEQFF TGCGCCAGCAGCTTGTCACCGGGGAGCAATGAGCAGTTCTTC
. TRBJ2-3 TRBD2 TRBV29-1 CSVDTSGGTDTQYF TGCAGCGTGGATACTAGCGGGGGCACAGATACGCAGTATTTT
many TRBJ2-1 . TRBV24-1 CATSDSERRGPNEQFF TGTGCCACCAGTGATTCGGAGCGGAGAGGGCCAAATGAGCAGTTCTTC
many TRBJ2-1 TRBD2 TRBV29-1 CSVSWTSGGFNEQFF TGCAGCGTTTCCTGGACTAGCGGGGGATTCAATGAGCAGTTCTTC
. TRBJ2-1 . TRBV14 CASSQGGSGFYNEQFF TGTGCCAGCAGCCAAGGCGGGTCGGGCTTCTACAATGAGCAGTTCTTC
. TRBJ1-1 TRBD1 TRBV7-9 CASSPKWGQGADTEAFF TGTGCCAGCAGCCCGAAGTGGGGACAGGGGGCAGATACTGAAGCTTTCTTT
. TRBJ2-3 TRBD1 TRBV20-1 CSARDPGQGLTDTQYF TGCAGTGCTAGAGACCCCGGACAGGGCCTCACAGATACGCAGTATTTT
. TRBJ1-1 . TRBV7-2 CASSLQLNTEAFF TGTGCCAGCAGCTTACAGCTGAACACTGAAGCTTTCTTT
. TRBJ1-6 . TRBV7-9 CASSTSGTENSPLHF TGTGCCAGCAGCACTTCCGGGACCGAAAATTCACCCCTCCACTTT
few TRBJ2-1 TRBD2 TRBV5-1 CASSLAGLAGSNEQFF TGCGCCAGCAGCTTGGCGGGACTAGCGGGGTCCAATGAGCAGTTCTTC
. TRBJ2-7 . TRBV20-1 CSASPLVEQYF TGCAGTGCTAGCCCCTTAGTCGAGCAGTACTTC
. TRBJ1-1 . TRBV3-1 CASSQVIGPGRMDTEAFF TGTGCCAGCAGCCAAGTTATCGGGCCAGGACGAATGGACACTGAAGCTTTCTTT